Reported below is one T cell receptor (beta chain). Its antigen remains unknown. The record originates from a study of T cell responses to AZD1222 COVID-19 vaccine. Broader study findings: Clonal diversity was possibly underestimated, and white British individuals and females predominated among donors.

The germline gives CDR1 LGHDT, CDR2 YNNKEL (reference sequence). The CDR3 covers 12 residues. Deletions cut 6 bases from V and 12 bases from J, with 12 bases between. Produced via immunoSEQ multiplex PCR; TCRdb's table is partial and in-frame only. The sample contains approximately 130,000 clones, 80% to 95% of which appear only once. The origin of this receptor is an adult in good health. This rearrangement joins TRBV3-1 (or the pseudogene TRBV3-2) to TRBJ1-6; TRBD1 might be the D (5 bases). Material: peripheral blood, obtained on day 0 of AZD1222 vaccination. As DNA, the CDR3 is TGTGCCAGCAGGGAGGAGGGGAGACCCCTCCACTTT. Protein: CASREEGRPLHF.